This T cell receptor beta chain was documented in a study of T cells after posttransplantation cyclophosphamide. General study findings and limits: Blood and skin or GI T cell repertoires showed limited TRB overlap. TRB clonality was highly associated with recipient CMV seropositivity and reactivation. Later post-transplant blood repertoires were often dominated by donor CD8+ memory clones.

The naive gate required viable CD3+CD4+ or CD3+CD8+ cells with CCR7+CD45RA+CD45RO-CD95-CD27+CD28+ phenotype. On the day of bone marrow donation, the related graft donor provided peripheral blood. Here immunoSEQ multiplex PCR was the method, and the copy in TCRdb shows in-frame clones only, minus some. The top ten hold roughly 0.23% of the sample, which has roughly 32,000 clones, about 89% seen once. Between the trimmed V and J ends, which lost 0 bases and 6 bases, there was a span of 5 bases. This CDR3 comprises 13 residues. Germline V gene lookup returns CDR1 LGHNA and CDR2 YNFKEQ. A remark on this clone: Its antigen remains unidentified.

The TCR comes from a woman aged 60-75 years in good health, CMV-negative, and a related stem cell transplant donor. This rearrangement joins TRBV4-2 to TRBJ2-2; D not resolved. The sample consisted of naive CD4+ T cells sorted from PBMCs. The CDR3 sequence is CASSQETSGELFF. The CDR3 nucleotides read TGTGCCAGCAGCCAAGAAACATCCGGGGAGCTGTTTTTT.